The 23 T cell receptor beta chains in this list originate from one sample, sequenced in a study of Ad26.COV2.S vaccination and SARS-CoV-2 variants. As to treatment: some 20 received Ad26.COV2.S at low or high dose, single or two shots; about 5 received placebo; per-sample allocation not given. Sampling was done on day 63 after the first vaccine or placebo injection. Libraries were prepared by immunoSEQ multiplex PCR; TCRdb keeps only in-frame clonotypes and omits some of them. The sample has hundreds of thousands of clones, about 89% seen once; the top ten hold approximately 5%. Sequenced here: peripheral blood, sampled in a trial of Ad26.COV2.S vaccine versus placebo. These receptors were collected from a person aged 18 to 59 who received the Ad26.COV2.S COVID-19 vaccine or a placebo.

This chain links TRBV5-4 with TRBJ2-7; perhaps TRBD1 as D (6 bases). Germline V lookup: CDR1 SGHNT, CDR2 YYREEE (reference sequence). The CDR3 runs 11 residues. The V gene lost 5 bases and the J gene lost 7 bases, with 10 bases spanning the gap. This chain's CDR3 is CASSAQGEQYF. CDR3 bases: TGTGCCAGCAGTGCACAGGGAGAGCAGTACTTC.

The genes are TRBV7-2 and TRBJ2-4; TRBD2 agrees at 16 bases. Germline V gene data show CDR1 as SGHTA and CDR2 as FQGNSA. With V trimmed by 5 bases and J by 3 bases, 7 bases remained unmatched. The CDR3 consists of 18 residues. CDR3 region: CASSPGTSGGVYKNIQYF. The CDR3, as DNA: TGTGCCAGCAGCCCAGGGACTAGCGGGGGGGTATACAAAAACATTCAGTACTTC.

A word on this clone: A clone one base away is much larger, so this may be a read error. The chain is built from TRBV2 and TRBJ2-1, with a tentative D call TRBD1 (6 bases). The V end was cut by 1 base, the J end by 3 bases, with 7 bases between. The length of the CDR3 is 14 residues. Germline lookup yields CDR1 SNHLY and CDR2 FYNNEI. The chain's CDR3 is CASSEGTDYNEQFF. The CDR3 region has the DNA TGTGCCAGCAGTGAAGGGACAGACTACAATGAGCAGTTCTTC.

The J gene is TRBJ2-5, the V gene TRBV13; 8 bases are shared with TRBD2. Trimming took 1 base from V and 5 from J; bases not matched to a gene: 0. This CDR3 contains 13 residues. CDR1 is PRHDT, CDR2 FYEKMQ, per germline (reference sequence). Here the CDR3 reads CASSLAGGETQYF. CDR3 sequence (DNA): TGTGCCAGCAGCTTAGCGGGGGGGGAGACCCAGTACTTC.

V gene TRBV5-1 combines with J gene TRBJ2-2; 10 bases agree with TRBD2. From germline, CDR1 is SGHRS and CDR2 YFSETQ. Trimming cost V 6 bases and J 2 bases; bases outside gene matches: 7. CDR3 length: 16 amino acids. The CDR3: CASTPSGGLNTGELFF. The CDR3 DNA is TGCGCCAGCACTCCTAGCGGGGGCCTCAACACCGGGGAGCTGTTTTTT.

V usage is TRBV10-3 and J usage is TRBJ1-1; 7 bases fit TRBD1. Looked up from germline, CDR1 is ENHRY and CDR2 is SYGVKD. There are 15 residues in the CDR3. J lost 4 bases, V lost 1 base, and 6 bases had no gene match. The CDR3 DNA follows: TGTGCCATCAGTGAGTGGGGACAGACATCCACTGAAGCTTTCTTT. It encodes CAISEWGQTSTEAFF.

The chain joins TRBV9 to TRBJ1-1, with D unclear. The V end lost 4 bases, the J end lost 1 base, and 8 bases lay between the germline ends. CDR1 and CDR2 (germline): SGDLS, YYNGEE. This CDR3 has 13 amino acids. The CDR3 DNA reads TGTGCCAGCAGCTTAGCGGGGAACACTGAAGCTTTCTTT. Its translation: CASSLAGNTEAFF.

The V call is TRBV6-5, the J call TRBJ1-2, with D possibly matching TRBD1 (6 bases). Trimming took 7 bases from V and 3 from J, leaving 18 bases between them. This CDR3 is 15 amino acids long. The V gene's germline CDR1 is MNHEY and CDR2 SVGAGI. The CDR3 sequence is CASKLSGVTDYGYTF. The DNA for the CDR3 is TGTGCCAGCAAACTTTCAGGGGTGACGGACTATGGCTACACCTTC.

The V call is TRBV27, the J call TRBJ1-6; TRBD1 aligns across 12 bases. V trimming: 1 base; J trimming: 2 bases; junction bases outside the gene matches: 0. The CDR3 has 17 residues. Germline V CDR1 and CDR2: MNHEY, SMNVEV (reference sequence). The CDR3 is CASSLWDRGPYNSPLHF. The CDR3 coding sequence is TGTGCCAGCAGTTTATGGGACAGGGGGCCCTATAATTCACCCCTCCACTTT.

In its sample, this clone was seen many times. V gene TRBV30 combines with J gene TRBJ1-1, with TRBD1 matching over 7 bases. This CDR3 comprises 14 residues. With 4 bases clipped from V and 3 bases from J, the junction kept 8 bases outside the gene matches. Germline V gene sequence: CDR1 GTSNPN, CDR2 SVGIG (reference sequence). CDR3 in DNA: TGTGCCTGGATACACAGGGGCATGCACACTGAAGCTTTCTTT. Translating gives CAWIHRGMHTEAFF. The full variable domain, its missing parts supplied by reference TRBV30 and TRBJ1-1, is SQTIHQWPATLVQPVGSPLSLECTVEGTSNPNLYWYRQAAGRGLQLLFYSVGIGQISSEVPQNLSASRPQDRQFILSSKKLLLSDSGFYLCAWIHRGMHTEAFFGQGTRLTVV.

This clone showed up just once. The rearrangement joins TRBV9 to TRBJ1-1; D may be TRBD1 (5 bases). Trimming stripped 0 bases from V and 1 base from J, with 19 bases between. This CDR3 contains 18 residues. Germline V gene lookup returns CDR1 SGDLS and CDR2 YYNGEE. CDR3 coding DNA: TGTGCCAGCAGCGTAGAAGCCGGACGGGGCCCTCCGAACACTGAAGCTTTCTTT. Its translation: CASSVEAGRGPPNTEAFF. Full variable domain (outside the CDR3, taken from reference TRBV9 and TRBJ1-1): DSGVTQTPKHLITATGQRVTLRCSPRSGDLSVYWYQQSLDQGLQFLIQYYNGEERAKGNILERFSAQQFPDLHSELNLSSLELGDSALYFCASSVEAGRGPPNTEAFFGQGTRLTVV.

The CDR3: CASSYQADTEAFF. CDR3 DNA: TGTGCCAGCAGTTACCAAGCCGACACTGAAGCTTTCTTT. The chain has TRBV6-5 and TRBJ1-1; D uncertain. V lost 2 bases to trimming and J lost 3 bases, with 7 bases between them. The germline V gene has CDR1 MNHEY and CDR2 SVGAGI. The CDR3 length is 13 residues.

The CDR3 region is CASKRTGSNEKLFF. DNA for the CDR3: TGTGCCAGTAAAAGGACAGGAAGTAATGAAAAACTGTTTTTT. The rearrangement links TRBV19 to TRBJ1-4, with 7 bases fitting TRBD1. Germline loops: CDR1 LNHDA, CDR2 SQIVND (reference sequence). V lost 7 bases to trimming and J lost 4 bases; unmatched junction nucleotides: 6. The CDR3 loop spans 14 amino acids.

This clone occurred once. The chain's CDR3 is CASSQVLAGDTQYF. The CDR3 DNA follows: TGCGCCAGCAGCCAAGTCCTAGCGGGAGATACGCAGTATTTT. The V gene is TRBV4-1, the J gene TRBJ2-3, with 8 nucleotides matching TRBD2. Germline CDR1 is MGHRA and CDR2 is YSYEKL. The CDR3 is 14 amino acids. J was trimmed by 5 bases and V by 1 base; bases with no gene match: 2.

The rearrangement uses TRBV10-3 and TRBJ2-3; 10 bases match TRBD2. V gave up 3 bases and J gave up 0 bases; unmatched junction bases: 18. Germline loops: CDR1 ENHRY, CDR2 SYGVKD. The CDR3 spans 21 residues. The CDR3 sequence is CAISDRKIIGSGRYSTDTQYF. In DNA form, the CDR3 reads TGTGCCATCAGTGATAGGAAGATTATTGGTAGCGGGAGGTATAGCACAGATACGCAGTATTTT.

V gene TRBV7-9 combines with J gene TRBJ2-7; possibly TRBD2 for D (5 bases). Germline values: CDR1 SEHNR, CDR2 FQNEAQ (reference sequence). The CDR3 covers 15 residues. Deletions cut 5 bases from V and 11 bases from J, with 25 bases between. As DNA, the CDR3 is TGTGCCAGCAGCACCGGGGATCCCAGCGCAACCCGAGAGTACTTC. Translating it yields CASSTGDPSATREYF.

J is TRBJ2-5 and V is TRBV11-3, with 8 nucleotides matching TRBD1. The V gene's germline CDR1 is SGHNT and CDR2 YENEEA. This CDR3 spans 13 amino acids. V shed 5 bases and J 4 bases; nucleotides not matched to a gene: 3. CDR3 region: CASSTQGAETQYF. The CDR3, as DNA: TGTGCCAGCAGCACCCAGGGGGCAGAGACCCAGTACTTC.

V is TRBV25-1 and J is TRBJ2-7; 7 bases are a match to TRBD1. Germline assignment: CDR1 MGHDK and CDR2 SYGVNS. The CDR3 consists of 13 residues. With 9 bases clipped from V and 1 base from J, the junction kept 6 bases outside the gene matches. The CDR3 DNA follows: TGTGCCAGTATTCGGACAGGTTCCTACGAGCAGTACTTC. Amino acid sequence: CASIRTGSYEQYF.

This clone was seen only a few times. The V and J genes are TRBV7-3 and TRBJ1-2; perhaps TRBD1 as D (6 bases). The germline CDR1 and CDR2 sequences are SGHTA and FQGTGA. With 4 bases removed from V and 2 bases from J, the gap between germline ends came to 20 bases. The length of the CDR3 is 17 residues. The CDR3 DNA sequence: TGTGCCAGCAGCTCCAAGACAGGAAAAAGATCGAACTATGGCTACACCTTC. As protein: CASSSKTGKRSNYGYTF. The full variable domain, rest sourced from reference TRBV7-3 and TRBJ1-2, is GAGVSQTPSNKVTEKGKYVELRCDPISGHTALYWYRQSLGQGPEFLIYFQGTGAADDSGLPNDRFFAVRPEGSVSTLKIQRTERGDSAVYLCASSSKTGKRSNYGYTFGSGTRLTVV.

With respect to this clone: The sample contains more than one DNA sequence encoding this CDR3. This sequence joins TRBV7-9 and TRBJ1-1, with no clear D. CDR1 and CDR2 from the germline V gene are SEHNR and FQNEAQ (reference sequence). Deletions cut 2 bases from V and 1 base from J, with 5 bases between. CDR3 length equals 13 residues. The CDR3 DNA follows: TGTGCCAGCAGCTTAAGCGGGAACACTGAAGCTTTCTTT. It codes for CASSLSGNTEAFF. Complete variable domain (other parts from reference TRBV7-9 and TRBJ1-1): DTGVSQNPRHKITKRGQNVTFRCDPISEHNRLYWYRQTLGQGPEFLTYFQNEAQLEKSRLLSDRFSAERPKGSFSTLEIQRTEQGDSAMYLCASSLSGNTEAFFGQGTRLTVV.

This chain uses TRBV14 with TRBJ2-1; a weak D match, TRBD2 (5 bases). V was cut by 1 base and J by 2 bases, with 9 bases left in between. The germline V gene has CDR1 SGHDN and CDR2 FVKESK. This CDR3 comprises 15 residues. This CDR3 reads CASSQGAGTYNEQFF. The CDR3 DNA sequence: TGTGCCAGCAGCCAAGGAGCCGGGACCTACAATGAGCAGTTCTTC.

This clone was recorded a few times. The chain joins TRBV28 to TRBJ1-5; 7 positions match TRBD1. Germline V gene sequence: CDR1 MDHEN, CDR2 SYDVKM. CDR3 length equals 16 residues. V lost 4 bases to trimming and J lost 6 bases; unmatched junction nucleotides: 12. The CDR3 DNA reads TGTGCCAGCAGTTCGGCAGGGGGAGGCCCCAGTCAGCCCCAGCATTTT. Amino acid sequence: CASSSAGGGPSQPQHF.

The rearrangement uses TRBV30 and TRBJ2-7, with D possibly being TRBD1 (5 bases). The V end lost 2 bases, the J end lost 4 bases, and 15 bases lay between the germline ends. The CDR3 consists of 14 residues. Germline-derived CDR1 and CDR2 are GTSNPN and SVGIG (reference sequence). Written as DNA, the CDR3 is TGTGCCTGGAGTCCGGCAGGGAACTGGTACGAGCAGTACTTC. The encoded protein is CAWSPAGNWYEQYF. Full variable domain (outside the CDR3, taken from reference TRBV30 and TRBJ2-7): SQTIHQWPATLVQPVGSPLSLECTVEGTSNPNLYWYRQAAGRGLQLLFYSVGIGQISSEVPQNLSASRPQDRQFILSSKKLLLSDSGFYLCAWSPAGNWYEQYFGPGTRLTVT.